This record covers a single T cell receptor beta chain. The participants were between roughly 18 and 90 years old and came from about two dozen US areas. Recovered participants had two consecutive negative NP/OP PCR tests, healthcare professional clearance, or symptom resolution. These data are taken from a study of blood T cell repertoires in COVID-19. Study overall: COVID-19 samples collected from the United States, Italy and Spain covered acute and convalescent phases.

V was trimmed by 5 bases and J by 7 bases, leaving 11 bases between them. CDR3 length: 12 residues. Germline V gene sequence: CDR1 LGHDT, CDR2 YNNKEL (reference sequence). Source study methods: Scientists estimated how many nucleated cells there were by amplifying reference gene primers. Method: immunoSEQ multiplex PCR; TCRdb's copy keeps in-frame clones and lacks some. D and trimming come from the DNA, and the V and J calls and clone size come from that table. The sample lists approximately 250,000 clones, 70% to 85% occurring once. The sample comprised PBMCs or T cells enriched from blood (not recorded which). This chain joins TRBV3-1 (or the pseudogene TRBV3-2) and TRBJ2-5; D call uncertain. The receptor was isolated from a man aged 35 to 55 who had recovered from COVID-19. The CDR3 sequence is CASSSEPVTQYF. In DNA, the CDR3 is TGTGCCAGCAGCTCGGAGCCTGTGACCCAGTACTTC.